The 14 T cell receptor beta chains reported below all come from one sample, sequenced in a study of blood T cell repertoires in COVID-19. Sequenced by immunoSEQ multiplex PCR; TCRdb stores in-frame clones only, minus some. The data show 250,000 to 400,000 clones, 90% seen once. The sequenced sample was peripheral blood. The source of these receptors is a woman in her twenties or thirties with COVID-19, enrolled during active disease.

This clone was observed once. The genes are TRBV19 and TRBJ2-5; a weak D match, TRBD2 (6 bases). The V end was cut by 3 bases, the J end by 5 bases, with 13 bases between. This CDR3 spans 14 amino acids. Germline V gives CDR1 LNHDA, CDR2 SQIVND (reference sequence). The CDR3, as DNA: TGTGCCAGTAGTATCGGGGGATTGGAGGAGACCCAGTACTTC. It is translated as CASSIGGLEETQYF.

The chain has TRBV19 and TRBJ1-5; 7 bases align to TRBD1. V gave up 4 bases and J gave up 7 bases; unmatched junction bases: 13. The CDR3 extends over 16 amino acids. The germline V gene encodes CDR1 LNHDA and CDR2 SQIVND (reference sequence). The CDR3 sequence is CASSTRDSGSRQPQHF. CDR3 bases: TGTGCCAGTAGTACCCGGGACAGCGGTTCCCGACAGCCCCAGCATTTT.

The chain carries TRBV11-3 and TRBJ2-3; 12 bases fit TRBD2. Germline CDR1 is SGHNT and CDR2 is YENEEA. The CDR3 spans 16 residues. With V trimmed by 5 bases and J by 4 bases, 7 bases remained unmatched. CDR3 region: CASSPGTSGLSDTQYF. In DNA, the CDR3 is TGTGCCAGCAGCCCCGGGACTAGCGGGTTATCAGATACGCAGTATTTT.

The rearrangement links TRBV10-3 to TRBJ2-7, with 10 bases fitting TRBD1. V gave up 0 bases and J gave up 2 bases; unmatched junction bases: 7. Germline CDR1 reads ENHRY; CDR2 reads SYGVKD. The CDR3 is made up of 17 amino acids. This chain's CDR3 is CAISESRTGGSPYEQYF. CDR3 nucleotides: TGTGCCATCAGTGAGTCCCGGACAGGGGGTAGCCCCTACGAGCAGTACTTC.

The V and J genes are TRBV6-4 and TRBJ2-4; D ambiguous. V shed 8 bases and J shed 6 bases, with 17 bases lying between them. The CDR3 length is 14 residues. Germline V CDR1 and CDR2: MRHNA, SNTAGT. The CDR3 DNA sequence: TGTGCCAGCCAATCGCGAACTACGCTAAACATTCAGTACTTC. Translated: CASQSRTTLNIQYF.

This clone was picked up one time. This chain links TRBV28 with TRBJ2-5, with D perhaps TRBD1 (5 bases). The germline V and J ends were trimmed by 2 bases and 5 bases, with 15 bases remaining between them. The CDR3 has 15 residues. Germline CDR1 MDHEN, CDR2 SYDVKM. The CDR3 sequence is CASSLQGLLRETQYF. The DNA for the CDR3 is TGTGCCAGCAGTTTACAGGGCTTGCTCCGGGAGACCCAGTACTTC.

The chain is built from TRBV11-2 and TRBJ2-7, with D possibly matching TRBD1 (6 bases). V was pared by 1 base and J by 3 bases, with 10 bases between. Germline CDR1 is SGHAT and CDR2 is FQNNGV. The CDR3 spans 14 residues. For the CDR3, the DNA is TGTGCCAGCAGCTTAGGTCAGGGGTTCTACGAGCAGTACTTC. As protein: CASSLGQGFYEQYF.

V gene TRBV11-2 combines with J gene TRBJ2-2, with 9 positions matching TRBD1. The CDR3 totals 14 residues. The ends lost 6 bases at V and 4 bases at J; junction bases unmatched: 3. The germline CDR1 and CDR2 sequences are SGHAT and FQNNGV. The CDR3 DNA sequence: TGTGCCAGCAGACAGGGGGCGAGCACCGGGGAGCTGTTTTTT. Amino acids: CASRQGASTGELFF.

V gene TRBV30 combines with J gene TRBJ1-5; D uncertain. V was clipped by 5 bases and J by 4 bases, with 9 bases between them. The CDR3 runs to 12 residues. Germline-derived CDR1 and CDR2 are GTSNPN and SVGIG (reference sequence). In DNA form, the CDR3 reads TGTGCCTGGGGGTCCTATAATCAGCCCCAGCATTTT. Translating gives CAWGSYNQPQHF.

CDR3 loop: CATSRPGTGDGEKLFF. The CDR3 region has the DNA TGTGCCACCAGCAGACCGGGGACAGGGGATGGTGAAAAACTGTTTTTT. The V and J genes are TRBV15 and TRBJ1-4, with 10 bases that match TRBD1. Trimming cost V 2 bases and J 7 bases; bases outside gene matches: 7. The CDR3 extends over 16 amino acids. CDR1 is LNHNV, CDR2 YYDKDF, per germline (reference sequence).

V and J are TRBV28 and TRBJ2-3; weak D call: TRBD1 (6 bases). CDR1 and CDR2 from the germline V gene are MDHEN and SYDVKM. The CDR3 runs 13 residues. V was clipped by 10 bases and J by 4 bases, with 15 bases between them. DNA for the CDR3: TGTGCCACCATTACAGGGTCCCCAGATACGCAGTATTTT. This gives the protein CATITGSPDTQYF.

J is TRBJ2-5 and V is TRBV12-3 or TRBV12-4; D ambiguous. The length of the CDR3 is 13 residues. V was shortened by 3 bases and J by 5 bases, with 10 bases between the two germline ends. The CDR3 coding sequence is TGTGCCAGCAGTTTTAGTCCTTGGGAGACCCAGTACTTC. Translating gives CASSFSPWETQYF.

The chain couples TRBV27 to TRBJ2-7; 8 nucleotides align to TRBD2. The CDR3 has 13 residues. Trimming cost V 4 bases and J 3 bases; bases outside gene matches: 2. The germline V gene encodes CDR1 MNHEY and CDR2 SMNVEV (reference sequence). The CDR3 DNA follows: TGTGCCAGCAGTTCCGGGACTAGCTACGAGCAGTACTTC. This codes for CASSSGTSYEQYF.

The rearrangement uses TRBV7-9 and TRBJ1-1; D is ambiguous. CDR3 length: 12 residues. The V gene's germline CDR1 is SEHNR and CDR2 FQNEAQ (reference sequence). The V and J ends lost 3 bases and 3 bases respectively, with 5 bases between them. CDR3 sequence (DNA): TGTGCCAGCAGCTTTTTCGACACTGAAGCTTTCTTT. As protein: CASSFFDTEAFF. The whole variable domain, remainder taken from reference TRBV7-9 and TRBJ1-1, is DTGVSQNPRHKITKRGQNVTFRCDPISEHNRLYWYRQTLGQGPEFLTYFQNEAQLEKSRLLSDRFSAERPKGSFSTLEIQRTEQGDSAMYLCASSFFDTEAFFGQGTRLTVV.